Presented here are 4 T cell receptor beta chains from one specimen sequenced in a study of blood T cell repertoires in COVID-19. Assay used: immunoSEQ multiplex PCR; TCRdb lists only in-frame clones, some missing. The sample contains roughly 100,000 clones, around 73% of which appear only once. Sample: peripheral blood. Receptor source: a man in his sixties with active or convalescent COVID-19.

The rearrangement links TRBV6-2 or TRBV6-3 to TRBJ1-1; 7 nucleotides line up with TRBD1. CDR1 MNHEY and CDR2 SVGEGT come from the germline V gene. The V and J ends lost 5 bases and 4 bases, in that order; junction bases with no gene match: 7. There are 14 residues in the CDR3. CDR3 sequence: CASSHGTASTEAFF. The DNA of the CDR3 is TGTGCCAGCAGTCACGGGACAGCGAGCACTGAAGCTTTCTTT.

The chain links TRBV7-8 to TRBJ2-1; D is perhaps TRBD1 (5 bases). The CDR3 is made up of 13 amino acids. CDR1 is SGHVS and CDR2 is FQNEAQ in the germline V gene. V was trimmed by 5 bases and J by 6 bases, leaving 11 bases between them. Written as DNA, the CDR3 is TGTGCCAGCAGCAGGGCCCAGGGCAATGAGCAGTTCTTC. This sequence encodes CASSRAQGNEQFF.

The chain combines TRBV7-9 with TRBJ2-1; no reliable D call. Germline V CDR1 and CDR2: SEHNR, FQNEAQ (reference sequence). V was clipped by 3 bases and J by 12 bases, with 12 bases between them. This CDR3 spans 12 amino acids. The CDR3 DNA follows: TGTGCCAGCAGCTTCAGTGAGGCCCTGCAGTTCTTC. Protein sequence: CASSFSEALQFF.

The J gene is TRBJ1-2, the V gene TRBV9; 7 bases line up with TRBD1. The CDR3 is 14 residues long. The V segment lost 0 bases and the J segment 9 bases; nucleotides outside the gene matches: 8. The germline V gene has CDR1 SGDLS and CDR2 YYNGEE. This CDR3 is CASSVEGGGGSYTF. In DNA, the CDR3 is TGTGCCAGCAGCGTAGAAGGGGGCGGCGGGAGCTACACCTTC.